The 11 T cell receptor beta chains presented below share a single source sample, sequenced in a study of T cell changes during pregnancy in multiple sclerosis. Generated by immunoSEQ multiplex PCR, the TCRdb table keeps only in-frame clones and is missing some. The repertoire includes about 50,000 clones, approximately 92% of them detected once, and around 0.74% sits in the top ten. The source was CD4+ T cells from peripheral blood mononuclear cells, collected in the third trimester of pregnancy. The receptors were gathered from a female donor with multiple sclerosis, enrolled in a pregnancy study.

The chain combines TRBV6-5 with TRBJ1-1; D perhaps matches TRBD1 (6 bases). Deletions cut 2 bases from V and 1 base from J, with 8 bases between. Germline CDR1 and CDR2: MNHEY and SVGAGI. The CDR3 runs to 14 residues. As DNA, the CDR3 is TGTGCCAGCAGTTACAGGGGGAAGAACACTGAAGCTTTCTTT. Residues: CASSYRGKNTEAFF.

The V and J genes are TRBV4-2 and TRBJ2-3; TRBD2 agrees at 7 bases. Per germline, CDR1 LGHNA and CDR2 YNFKEQ. V gave up 3 bases and J gave up 1 base; unmatched junction bases: 4. The CDR3 contains 15 residues. The CDR3 is CASSHTAGGTDTQYF. DNA for the CDR3: TGTGCCAGCAGCCACACTGCGGGGGGCACAGATACGCAGTATTTT.

The chain is built from TRBV7-9 and TRBJ2-5, with D possibly being TRBD1 (5 bases). Trimming cost V 1 base and J 3 bases, with 9 bases left between them. The CDR3 totals 14 residues. The germline gives CDR1 SEHNR, CDR2 FQNEAQ (reference sequence). This chain's CDR3 is CASSLEQVKETQYF. CDR3 DNA: TGTGCCAGCAGCTTAGAACAGGTTAAAGAGACCCAGTACTTC.

The rearrangement joins TRBV11-2 to TRBJ1-1, with a weak D call TRBD1 (6 bases). The V end was cut by 5 bases, the J end by 5 bases, with 9 bases between. This CDR3 is 12 amino acids long. The germline V gene encodes CDR1 SGHAT and CDR2 FQNNGV. The CDR3 here is CASSLRGTEAFF. CDR3 bases: TGTGCCAGCAGCCTCAGGGGTACTGAAGCTTTCTTT.

J is TRBJ1-6 and V is TRBV6-5, with 9 nucleotides matching TRBD1. Trimming removed 6 bases from V and 9 bases from J; junction bases left unmatched: 6. The CDR3 loop spans 14 amino acids. CDR1 is MNHEY and CDR2 is SVGAGI in the germline V gene. CDR3 coding DNA: TGTGCCAGCAGACCGGGACAGGGTATTTCACCCCTCCACTTT. It is translated as CASRPGQGISPLHF.

The rearrangement joins TRBV9 to TRBJ2-1; 15 nucleotides match TRBD2. With V trimmed by 0 bases and J by 3 bases, 7 bases remained unmatched. The CDR3 is 19 amino acids. Looked up from germline, CDR1 is SGDLS and CDR2 is YYNGEE. CDR3 amino acids: CASSVEGLAGGPRYNEQFF. The DNA for the CDR3 is TGTGCCAGCAGCGTAGAGGGACTAGCGGGGGGCCCGCGCTACAATGAGCAGTTCTTC. The entire variable domain, with the rest obtained from reference TRBV9 and TRBJ2-1, is as follows: DSGVTQTPKHLITATGQRVTLRCSPRSGDLSVYWYQQSLDQGLQFLIQYYNGEERAKGNILERFSAQQFPDLHSELNLSSLELGDSALYFCASSVEGLAGGPRYNEQFFGPGTRLTVL.

The chain uses TRBV2 and TRBJ1-3; D gene ambiguous. Germline V gene sequence: CDR1 SNHLY, CDR2 FYNNEI. Trimming cost V 6 bases and J 0 bases, with 9 bases left between them. The CDR3 has 14 residues. The DNA for the CDR3 is TGTGCCAGCAGATACGCGAGCTCTGGAAACACCATATATTTT. Amino acid sequence: CASRYASSGNTIYF. Supplemented by reference TRBV2 and TRBJ1-3, the full variable domain reads EPEVTQTPSHQVTQMGQEVILRCVPISNHLYFYWYRQILGQKVEFLVSFYNNEISEKSEIFDDQFSVERPDGSNFTLKIRSTKLEDSAMYFCASRYASSGNTIYFGEGSWLTVV.

The chain recombines TRBV6-5 with TRBJ1-1; D gene unclear. V lost 7 bases to trimming and J lost 7 bases, with 22 bases between them. Looked up from germline, CDR1 is MNHEY and CDR2 is SVGAGI. The CDR3 contains 15 residues. The CDR3 here is CASNLDSGYTSEAFF. For the CDR3, the DNA is TGTGCCAGCAATTTAGATTCGGGATACACTAGTGAAGCTTTCTTT.

This rearrangement joins TRBV19 to TRBJ1-2, with D tentatively TRBD1 (6 bases). The germline CDR1 and CDR2 sequences are LNHDA and SQIVND (reference sequence). V was clipped by 1 base and J by 4 bases, with 10 bases between them. The CDR3 has 14 residues. CDR3 nucleotide sequence: TGTGCCAGTAGTATAGTCGCGACAGGCTATGGCTACACCTTC. Protein product: CASSIVATGYGYTF.

V gene TRBV10-3 combines with J gene TRBJ1-4; 7 nucleotides match TRBD1. Trimming cost V 8 bases and J 3 bases; bases outside gene matches: 3. The CDR3 runs 13 residues. The germline V gene encodes CDR1 ENHRY and CDR2 SYGVKD. The CDR3 sequence is CAISGGPNEKLFF. The CDR3 region has the DNA TGTGCCATCTCAGGGGGGCCTAATGAAAAACTGTTTTTT.

V gene TRBV4-3 combines with J gene TRBJ1-2; D gene uncertain. The CDR3 sequence is 15 residues long. Trimming stripped 4 bases from V and 0 bases from J, with 12 bases between. CDR1 and CDR2 from the germline V gene are LGHNA and YSLEER. In DNA, the CDR3 is TGCGCCAGCAGCCTTTTTGGGCAAGCTAACTATGGCTACACCTTC. Amino acid sequence: CASSLFGQANYGYTF.